The 17 T cell receptor beta chains reported below all come from one sample, sequenced in a study of somatic mutations in cytotoxic T cells in rheumatoid arthritis. Only in-frame clones appear in the TCRdb table, and some are missing; sequencing was by immunoSEQ multiplex PCR. The sample has some 30,000 clones, approximately 78% seen once. The material sequenced was CD8+ T cells sorted from blood. These receptors were obtained from an adult with rheumatoid arthritis.

This sequence joins TRBV28 and TRBJ1-1; tentative D call: TRBD1 (6 bases). This CDR3 has 15 residues. Trimming stripped 4 bases from V and 7 bases from J, with 19 bases between. CDR1 is MDHEN, CDR2 SYDVKM, per germline. The CDR3 DNA is TGTGCCAGCAGTTCCCACCGGGGGGGGGCAGGTGAAGCTTTCTTT. Amino acid sequence: CASSSHRGGAGEAFF.

The chain couples TRBV7-6 to TRBJ1-1, with 11 bases matching TRBD1. Germline CDR1 reads SGHVS; CDR2 reads FNYEAQ. This CDR3 has 17 residues. The V gene end was trimmed by 4 bases and the J gene end by 3 bases; junction bases not matched to a gene: 10. DNA of the CDR3: TGTGCCAGCAGCTCTCCGGGACAGGGGGGGAGGGACACTGAAGCTTTCTTT. This sequence encodes CASSSPGQGGRDTEAFF. Filled out from reference TRBV7-6 and TRBJ1-1, the complete variable domain reads GAGVSQSPRYKVTKRGQDVALRCDPISGHVSLYWYRQALGQGPEFLTYFNYEAQQDKSGLPNDRFSAERPEGSISTLTIQRTEQRDSAMYRCASSSPGQGGRDTEAFFGQGTRLTVV.

The chain has TRBV14 and TRBJ2-3; weak D call: TRBD1 (7 bases). With 4 bases removed from V and 5 bases from J, the gap between germline ends came to 19 bases. The CDR3 length is 16 residues. CDR1 SGHDN and CDR2 FVKESK come from the germline V gene. The CDR3 sequence: CASSPRGGGAKDTQYF. The CDR3 DNA sequence: TGTGCCAGCAGCCCCCGCGGAGGGGGCGCGAAAGATACGCAGTATTTT. The full variable domain, its missing parts supplied by reference TRBV14 and TRBJ2-3, is EAGVTQFPSHSVIEKGQTVTLRCDPISGHDNLYWYRRVMGKEIKFLLHFVKESKQDESGMPNNRFLAERTGGTYSTLKVQPAELEDSGVYFCASSPRGGGAKDTQYFGPGTRLTVL.

J is TRBJ1-2 and V is TRBV6-5, with TRBD1 identical over 7 bases. J was trimmed by 4 bases and V by 6 bases; bases with no gene match: 11. This CDR3 is built from 15 residues. Germline CDR1 and CDR2: MNHEY and SVGAGI. The CDR3, as DNA: TGTGCCAGCAGCCCGACAGGGATCGGAGGCTATGGCTACACCTTC. It is translated as CASSPTGIGGYGYTF.

J is TRBJ2-3 and V is TRBV13; 7 bases are a match to TRBD2. V lost 5 bases to trimming and J lost 1 base; unmatched junction nucleotides: 6. This CDR3 is built from 15 residues. Germline CDR1 is PRHDT and CDR2 is FYEKMQ (reference sequence). CDR3 DNA: TGTGCCAGCAGCAATAGCGGGTCAGGCACAGATACGCAGTATTTT. It is translated as CASSNSGSGTDTQYF.

The chain recombines TRBV28 with TRBJ2-1; 9 positions agree with TRBD2. Looked up from germline, CDR1 is MDHEN and CDR2 is SYDVKM. The V and J ends lost 3 bases and 7 bases, in that order; junction bases with no gene match: 7. The CDR3 loop spans 15 amino acids. The CDR3 DNA is TGTGCCAGCAGTTTGTTGCGGGGGGGTTTAAATGAGCAGTTCTTC. Residues: CASSLLRGGLNEQFF.

This clone has just one count. The genes are TRBV10-3 and TRBJ2-1; 10 bases match TRBD2. Germline CDR1 reads ENHRY; CDR2 reads SYGVKD. CDR3 length: 16 amino acids. With V trimmed by 0 bases and J by 5 bases, 4 bases remained unmatched. The CDR3 region has the DNA TGTGCCATCAGTGAGTCGGAAACTAGCGGGAACAATGAGCAGTTCTTC. Its translation: CAISESETSGNNEQFF.

This clone was seen a single time. The rearrangement links TRBV13 to TRBJ2-1, with TRBD1 identical over 7 bases. With 0 bases clipped from V and 5 bases from J, the junction kept 4 bases outside the gene matches. Germline V CDR1 and CDR2: PRHDT, FYEKMQ (reference sequence). CDR3 length: 15 residues. This CDR3 is CASSLGLGQNNEQFF. The CDR3 DNA is TGTGCCAGCAGCTTAGGCCTGGGACAGAACAATGAGCAGTTCTTC. Full variable domain (outside the CDR3, taken from reference TRBV13 and TRBJ2-1): AAGVIQSPRHLIKEKRETATLKCYPIPRHDTVYWYQQGPGQDPQFLISFYEKMQSDKGSIPDRFSAQQFSDYHSELNMSSLELGDSALYFCASSLGLGQNNEQFFGPGTRLTVL.

V gene TRBV4-3 combines with J gene TRBJ2-7; TRBD2 aligns across 7 bases. The CDR3 covers 15 residues. Trimming at V came to 0 bases and at J to 3 bases, leaving 5 bases not matched to a gene. CDR1 is LGHNA and CDR2 is YSLEER in the germline V gene. CDR3 protein: CASSQDRGGFYEQYF. DNA of the CDR3: TGCGCCAGCAGCCAAGATCGGGGAGGGTTCTACGAGCAGTACTTC.

The chain carries TRBV19 and TRBJ1-1; unclear D gene. This CDR3 is 14 amino acids long. The ends were cut back, 3 bases at V and 5 bases at J, with 13 bases in the middle. Germline lookup yields CDR1 LNHDA and CDR2 SQIVND (reference sequence). CDR3 DNA sequence: TGTGCCAGTAGTATGGGCGGCCGAAGGACTGAAGCTTTCTTT. Encoded protein: CASSMGGRRTEAFF.

The rearrangement links TRBV30 to TRBJ1-2; 11 bases map to TRBD1. This CDR3 spans 18 amino acids. CDR1 is GTSNPN, CDR2 SVGIG, per germline (reference sequence). V trimming: 2 bases; J trimming: 1 base; junction bases outside the gene matches: 12. CDR3 protein: CAWSPSDRGQGLNYGYTF. As DNA, the CDR3 is TGTGCCTGGAGTCCATCGGACAGGGGGCAAGGACTTAACTATGGCTACACCTTC.

The rearrangement links TRBV9 to TRBJ2-3; TRBD1 is a possible D gene (6 bases). Trimming stripped 2 bases from V and 1 base from J, with 14 bases between. Looked up from germline, CDR1 is SGDLS and CDR2 is YYNGEE. This CDR3 is 16 amino acids long. DNA for the CDR3: TGTGCCAGCAGCGTCTTCGGGGCAGGGGGCACAGATACGCAGTATTTT. Protein product: CASSVFGAGGTDTQYF. Complete variable domain (other parts from reference TRBV9 and TRBJ2-3): DSGVTQTPKHLITATGQRVTLRCSPRSGDLSVYWYQQSLDQGLQFLIQYYNGEERAKGNILERFSAQQFPDLHSELNLSSLELGDSALYFCASSVFGAGGTDTQYFGPGTRLTVL.

The chain uses TRBV30 and TRBJ2-3; 7 bases are shared with TRBD2. The CDR3 loop spans 13 amino acids. Germline values: CDR1 GTSNPN, CDR2 SVGIG (reference sequence). J lost 3 bases, V lost 3 bases, and 3 bases had no gene match. CDR3 sequence reads: CAWSSGITDTQYF. CDR3 bases: TGTGCCTGGAGCAGCGGGATTACAGATACGCAGTATTTT.

The J gene is TRBJ2-6, the V gene TRBV18, with a tentative D call TRBD1 (5 bases). The ends were cut back, 3 bases at V and 0 bases at J, with 9 bases in the middle. The CDR3 is 16 amino acids. Per the germline V gene, CDR1 is KGHSH and CDR2 is LQKENI. The CDR3 loop reads CASSPDSPSGANVLTF. The CDR3 DNA is TGTGCCAGCTCACCCGACAGTCCCTCTGGGGCCAACGTCCTGACTTTC.

This chain uses TRBV7-2 with TRBJ2-5, with 12 positions matching TRBD2. The CDR3 loop spans 15 amino acids. Looked up from germline, CDR1 is SGHTA and CDR2 is FQGNSA. V gave up 5 bases and J gave up 5 bases; unmatched junction bases: 6. CDR3 region: CASSTRLAGVETQYF. In DNA, the CDR3 is TGTGCCAGCAGCACCAGACTAGCGGGAGTGGAGACCCAGTACTTC.

The chain links TRBV29-1 to TRBJ2-7; 7 nucleotides agree with TRBD1. CDR3 length equals 14 residues. Germline V lookup: CDR1 SQVTM, CDR2 ANQGSEA. Trimming removed 6 bases from V and 2 bases from J; junction bases left unmatched: 10. The CDR3 sequence is CSVGSDREPYEQYF. The CDR3 coding sequence is TGCAGCGTCGGTTCCGACAGGGAACCCTACGAGCAGTACTTC.

The chain has TRBV7-9 and TRBJ1-3; D is unresolved. V lost 5 bases, J lost 0 bases, and 20 bases lay in between. The CDR3 is 18 residues long. Germline V gives CDR1 SEHNR, CDR2 FQNEAQ (reference sequence). The CDR3 region is CASSPTGIGQSSGNTIYF. CDR3 coding DNA: TGTGCCAGCAGCCCTACCGGTATTGGGCAGAGCTCTGGAAACACCATATATTTT.